These 10 T cell receptor beta chains were all obtained from the same sample, sequenced in a study of blood T cell repertoires in COVID-19. Generated by immunoSEQ multiplex PCR, the TCRdb table keeps only in-frame clones and is missing some. The repertoire holds approximately 230,000 clones, 87% seen once, with approximately 3.3% in the top ten. Sequenced: peripheral blood. These receptors came from a man aged 18-30 years with active or convalescent COVID-19.

The chain carries TRBV9 and TRBJ2-3; the D gene is possibly TRBD2 (7 bases). Looked up from germline, CDR1 is SGDLS and CDR2 is YYNGEE. Trimming pared 0 bases from V and 3 bases from J, leaving 11 bases between. This CDR3 comprises 15 residues. The CDR3 is CASSVAGRGTDTQYF. CDR3 DNA: TGTGCCAGCAGCGTAGCGGGGAGGGGGACAGATACGCAGTATTTT.

This sequence joins TRBV28 and TRBJ2-3; 7 bases line up with TRBD2. The CDR3 is made up of 16 amino acids. Looked up from germline, CDR1 is MDHEN and CDR2 is SYDVKM. The V segment lost 6 bases and the J segment 6 bases; nucleotides outside the gene matches: 15. The CDR3 spells CASSPPWEGGGDTQYF. The DNA of the CDR3 is TGTGCCAGCAGCCCCCCCTGGGAGGGAGGAGGCGATACGCAGTATTTT.

The chain links TRBV7-6 to TRBJ1-3; no reliable D call. Trimming shortened V by 3 bases and J by 1 base, and 16 bases separated the two germline ends. This CDR3 spans 17 amino acids. Germline CDR1 SGHVS, CDR2 FNYEAQ. In DNA, the CDR3 is TGTGCCAGCAGCTTCCGTCCCAGGCACCTATCTGGAAACACCATATATTTT. Protein sequence: CASSFRPRHLSGNTIYF.

The rearrangement links TRBV12-3 or TRBV12-4 to TRBJ1-2, with 8 nucleotides matching TRBD1. V gave up 6 bases and J gave up 10 bases; unmatched junction bases: 10. The CDR3 has 13 amino acids. Written as DNA, the CDR3 is TGTGCCAGCAGATCCTCCGGGACAGGACACTACACCTTC. Translated, it gives CASRSSGTGHYTF.

This chain connects TRBV20-1 to TRBJ1-1; D possibly corresponds to TRBD1 (6 bases). CDR1 DFQATT and CDR2 SNEGSKA come from the germline V gene (reference sequence). Trimming shortened V by 5 bases and J by 10 bases, and 14 bases separated the two germline ends. The length of the CDR3 is 11 residues. CDR3 in DNA: TGCAGTGCTCCGGGGGGGCCCCCAGCTTTCTTT. It codes for CSAPGGPPAFF.

V gene TRBV6-5 combines with J gene TRBJ2-1, with 9 nucleotides matching TRBD2. Germline-derived CDR1 and CDR2 are MNHEY and SVGAGI. The V and J ends lost 6 bases and 4 bases, in that order; junction bases with no gene match: 4. The CDR3 sequence is 14 residues long. The CDR3, as DNA: TGTGCCAGCAGGCTAGCGGGGACTTACAATGAGCAGTTCTTC. This translates into CASRLAGTYNEQFF.

The chain has TRBV2 and TRBJ2-3; the D is unclear. In germline, CDR1 is SNHLY, CDR2 FYNNEI. This CDR3 has 15 amino acids. V shed 6 bases and J shed 4 bases, with 17 bases lying between them. This CDR3 reads CASRPWADISDTQYF. CDR3 sequence (DNA): TGTGCCAGCAGACCCTGGGCAGATATTTCAGATACGCAGTATTTT.

This chain uses TRBV9 with TRBJ1-3; D might be TRBD1 (6 bases). This CDR3 region has 17 residues. Trimming removed 0 bases from V and 0 bases from J, with 13 bases in between. The germline gives CDR1 SGDLS, CDR2 YYNGEE. The CDR3 DNA reads TGTGCCAGCAGCGTAGTCGGGGGGCGGAACTCTGGAAACACCATATATTTT. Residues: CASSVVGGRNSGNTIYF.

The J gene is TRBJ1-5, the V gene TRBV30, with D tentatively TRBD1 (6 bases). The V and J ends lost 1 base and 6 bases respectively, with 22 bases between them. The CDR3 extends over 17 amino acids. In germline, CDR1 is GTSNPN, CDR2 SVGIG (reference sequence). The DNA for the CDR3 is TGTGCCTGGAGTGCTTCGTTGACAGGACGGAGCGGTCAGCCCCAGCATTTT. Encoded protein: CAWSASLTGRSGQPQHF. Full variable domain (missing parts from reference TRBV30 and TRBJ1-5): SQTIHQWPATLVQPVGSPLSLECTVEGTSNPNLYWYRQAAGRGLQLLFYSVGIGQISSEVPQNLSASRPQDRQFILSSKKLLLSDSGFYLCAWSASLTGRSGQPQHFGDGTRLSIL.

The chain employs TRBV5-5 and TRBJ2-7; D may be TRBD1 (5 bases). The CDR3 has 14 residues. The V end was cut by 0 bases, the J end by 3 bases, with 10 bases between. Germline V gene lookup returns CDR1 SGHKS and CDR2 YYEKEE (reference sequence). This CDR3 is CASSLVWGNYEQYF. CDR3 nucleotide sequence: TGTGCCAGCAGCTTGGTATGGGGCAACTACGAGCAGTACTTC.